This TCR beta chain originates from a study of blood T cell repertoires in COVID-19 (dated by TCRdb to about 2020). A note on the overall study: Samples from collaborators originated in the United States, Italy and Spain and spanned both the acute and convalescent phases of COVID-19. The dataset comprised deeply sampled blood TCRbeta repertoires from subjects exposed to, actively infected with, or recovered from COVID-19. The material from the prospective study consisted of cDNA or gDNA derived from T cells, B-cell-depleted T cells, or PBMCs. The repertoires were made available in a free public database intended to serve as a resource for research on the immune response to SARS-CoV-2. A de-identified subject ID, COVID-19 status, age in years and sex were almost always included in the sample metadata. Where available, HLA class I and class II types were taken from metadata supplied by the sample provider and were not determined by assay-based typing. The samples were drawn from two sources: the first 160 participants of the ongoing ImmuneRACE study, and 1,200 or so subjects contributed by 6 global collaborators.

Overall study outcomes, separate from this receptor: The amount of clinical and demographic metadata varied by source and participant and was provided uncurated.

Whole blood was collected in K2EDTA tubes by collaborating institutions according to the institutions' own protocols. For TCRbeta analysis, collaborator samples were shipped as frozen whole blood, as isolated PBMCs, or as DNA extracted from either sample type. Points on this clone: The antigen it binds to is not known. The input lacks base qualities; no much larger clone sits a single base away.

The immunoSEQ Assay, a bias-controlled multiplex PCR, was used to amplify TCRbeta CDR3 regions from genomic DNA. The authors' pipeline ran thus. The number of nucleated cells in each sample was estimated by amplification of reference gene primers within the assay. Sequence reads were collapsed and filtered to measure the absolute abundance of every unique TCRbeta CDR3 rearrangement. For each sample, productive Simpson clonality was calculated as the square root of Simpson's diversity index over productive rearrangements. The table was pulled from immuneACCESS by TCRdb, which kept in-frame rearrangements only. Such tables lose some clones; where checked, under half of the loss comes from unresolved V genes, and the rest has no known cause. V, J and clone size are those of that table, while D and trimming were read from the DNA. For this sample the table gives about 190,000 clones, of which 70% to 80% were detected only once. 9.5% to 15% of the sample rests with the top ten.

For CDR1 and CDR2, the germline V gene (reference sequence) lists GTSNPN and SVGIG. The CDR3 sequence holds 14 residues, the cysteine and phenylalanine included. The read is trimmed to its CDR3 DNA, 42 bases read in frame from base 1. V gives up 3 bases and J gives up 8 bases, and the segment between their germline ends measures 19 bases. The clonotype was recovered from a woman aged 45-65 years with acute or convalescent COVID-19. The chain is encoded by TRBV30 joined to TRBJ1-2; there is no confident call for the D gene. The material sequenced was peripheral blood. The CDR3 here reads CAWSGVASRRGYTF. The base sequence is TGTGCCTGGAGCGGGGTCGCCTCCCGTCGAGGCTACACCTTC.